The 20 T cell receptor beta chains below come from one sample, sequenced in a study of blood T cell repertoires in COVID-19. TCRdb's table, derived via immunoSEQ multiplex PCR, lists solely in-frame clones and lacks some. The repertoire holds around 300,000 clones, with over 80% as singletons. The material sequenced was peripheral blood. These TCRs come from a woman aged 50 to 60 with COVID-19, enrolled during active disease.

This clone occurred a few times. The V and J genes are TRBV6-6 and TRBJ1-1, with D perhaps TRBD1 (5 bases). V gave up 2 bases and J gave up 4 bases, with 14 bases separating them. CDR3 length: 15 amino acids. Germline assignment: CDR1 MNHNY and CDR2 SVGAGI (reference sequence). The chain's CDR3 is CASSYPAGESTEAFF. In DNA, the CDR3 is TGTGCCAGCAGTTACCCCGCGGGGGAGTCCACTGAAGCTTTCTTT.

The gene calls are TRBV24-1 and TRBJ2-3; 15 nucleotides match TRBD2. The germline V gene has CDR1 KGHDR and CDR2 SFDVKD. The ends lost 3 bases at V and 1 base at J; junction bases unmatched: 4. The CDR3 is 18 amino acids. The CDR3 spells CATSDPGTSGRRTDTQYF. DNA for the CDR3: TGTGCCACCAGTGATCCAGGGACTAGCGGGAGGCGCACAGATACGCAGTATTTT.

The V and J genes are TRBV19 and TRBJ1-1; D perhaps matches TRBD1 (6 bases). Germline V gene sequence: CDR1 LNHDA, CDR2 SQIVND (reference sequence). V was clipped by 5 bases and J by 0 bases, with 19 bases between them. There are 17 residues in the CDR3. CDR3 nucleotides: TGTGCCAGTAGTTCTCCCCGGACAGTCCTCATGAACACTGAAGCTTTCTTT. It yields the protein CASSSPRTVLMNTEAFF.

The gene calls are TRBV30 and TRBJ1-6; no definite D call. This CDR3 has 14 amino acids. V was clipped by 0 bases and J by 10 bases, with 13 bases between them. Germline V gives CDR1 GTSNPN, CDR2 SVGIG (reference sequence). CDR3 DNA sequence: TGTGCCTGGAGTGTAGGAGGGAAGCGCTCACCCCTCCACTTT. This sequence encodes CAWSVGGKRSPLHF.

This chain connects TRBV5-3 to TRBJ2-7; possibly TRBD2 for D (6 bases). TRBV5-3 is labeled an ORF, and its function is uncertain. Trimming removed 2 bases at V and 2 bases at J, with 11 bases between. The CDR3 length is 14 residues. The CDR3 here is CARSFPLAPYEQYF. CDR3 bases: TGTGCCAGAAGCTTCCCACTAGCCCCCTACGAGCAGTACTTC.

This clone was picked up one time. The V gene is TRBV10-3, the J gene TRBJ2-1; TRBD2 matches at 8 bases. The CDR3 spans 14 residues. The germline gives CDR1 ENHRY, CDR2 SYGVKD. With V trimmed by 0 bases and J by 5 bases, 0 bases remained unmatched. The CDR3 protein is CAISESGGDNEQFF. The CDR3, as DNA: TGTGCCATCAGTGAGTCCGGGGGGGACAATGAGCAGTTCTTC.

This clone occurred once. The gene calls are TRBV6-6 and TRBJ1-2, with D perhaps TRBD1 (6 bases). V was cut by 6 bases and J by 8 bases, with 13 bases left in between. Per germline, CDR1 MNHNY and CDR2 SVGAGI (reference sequence). This CDR3 is built from 12 residues. CDR3 residues: CASRDLGQGYTF. In nucleotides, the CDR3 is TGTGCCAGCAGGGACTTGGGACAAGGCTACACCTTC.

The rearrangement uses TRBV5-6 and TRBJ2-5, with D unclear. V gave up 3 bases and J gave up 6 bases, with 6 bases separating them. CDR3 length equals 11 residues. Germline V gives CDR1 SGHDT, CDR2 YYEEEE. The CDR3 loop reads CASSSPQTQYF. The CDR3 nucleotides read TGTGCCAGCAGCTCTCCTCAGACCCAGTACTTC.

This chain joins TRBV5-8 and TRBJ1-4; possibly TRBD1 for D (5 bases). V was trimmed by 0 bases and J by 7 bases, leaving 19 bases between them. The CDR3 length is 17 residues. CDR1 is SGHTS, CDR2 YDEGEE, per germline. The CDR3, as DNA: TGTGCCAGCAGCTTGGGCTCTAGGCCGGGGGGAGCTGAAAAACTGTTTTTT. This translates into CASSLGSRPGGAEKLFF.

This chain links TRBV2 with TRBJ2-3; no clear D gene. Between the trimmed V and J ends, which lost 5 bases and 1 base, there was a span of 7 bases. The CDR3 loop spans 13 amino acids. Germline loops: CDR1 SNHLY, CDR2 FYNNEI. The CDR3 region is CASSPVGTDTQYF. The DNA for the CDR3 is TGTGCCAGCAGTCCCGTCGGCACAGATACGCAGTATTTT.

This sequence joins TRBV27 and TRBJ2-2, with D unresolved. The germline V gene has CDR1 MNHEY and CDR2 SMNVEV (reference sequence). V was pared by 4 bases and J by 0 bases, with 9 bases between. The CDR3 totals 15 residues. CDR3 DNA: TGTGCCAGCAGTTCGACTGGTACGAACACCGGGGAGCTGTTTTTT. This sequence encodes CASSSTGTNTGELFF.

The chain recombines TRBV15 with TRBJ1-6; 9 bases agree with TRBD1. The length of the CDR3 is 15 residues. J was trimmed by 9 bases and V by 1 base; bases with no gene match: 4. Per the germline V gene, CDR1 is LNHNV and CDR2 is YYDKDF (reference sequence). CDR3 bases: TGTGCCACCAGCAGAGCTGGGACAGGGTTTTCACCCCTCCACTTT. Translated: CATSRAGTGFSPLHF.

The chain links TRBV7-8 to TRBJ1-1; no reliable D call. Per the germline V gene, CDR1 is SGHVS and CDR2 is FQNEAQ. Deletions cut 0 bases from V and 6 bases from J, with 14 bases between. CDR3 length equals 15 residues. This chain's CDR3 is CASSLAPEVRSEAFF. The CDR3 DNA is TGTGCCAGCAGCTTAGCTCCAGAGGTGAGATCTGAAGCTTTCTTT.

This chain connects TRBV7-6 to TRBJ2-1, with a tentative D call TRBD2 (5 bases). Germline V CDR1 and CDR2: SGHVS, FNYEAQ. The germline V and J ends were trimmed by 5 bases and 3 bases, with 14 bases remaining between them. This CDR3 region has 15 residues. The CDR3 reads CASSLTAGNYNEQFF. Here the CDR3 DNA reads TGTGCCAGCAGCCTCACCGCCGGGAACTACAATGAGCAGTTCTTC.

The V gene is TRBV11-3, the J gene TRBJ2-1, with 7 bases fitting TRBD2. The germline CDR1 and CDR2 sequences are SGHNT and YENEEA. There are 14 residues in the CDR3. V dropped 3 bases and J dropped 4; count of bases not matched to a gene: 3. Written as DNA, the CDR3 is TGTGCCAGCAGCTTCAGCGGGAAGTACAATGAGCAGTTCTTC. Residues: CASSFSGKYNEQFF.

This chain links TRBV5-4 with TRBJ1-1, with 9 positions matching TRBD1. With V trimmed by 2 bases and J by 7 bases, 6 bases remained unmatched. Germline CDR1 SGHNT, CDR2 YYREEE (reference sequence). The CDR3 runs 14 residues. The CDR3 DNA is TGTGCCAGCAGCTTCGCGGGACAGGGTGATGAAGCTTTCTTT. This codes for CASSFAGQGDEAFF.

The chain carries TRBV30 and TRBJ1-1; 9 nucleotides match TRBD1. V lost 3 bases and J lost 0; bases outside the gene matches: 5. The CDR3 covers 15 residues. Germline V gives CDR1 GTSNPN, CDR2 SVGIG (reference sequence). The CDR3 DNA is TGTGCCTGGAGCGGCGACAGGGGGATGAACACTGAAGCTTTCTTT. Translated, it gives CAWSGDRGMNTEAFF.

The chain links TRBV29-1 to TRBJ1-2; D gene ambiguous. The CDR3 totals 11 residues. Germline V gives CDR1 SQVTM, CDR2 ANQGSEA. The V end lost 6 bases, the J end lost 4 bases, and 9 bases lay between the germline ends. CDR3 nucleotides: TGCAGCGTACAGTGGTCCTATGGCTACACCTTC. This gives the protein CSVQWSYGYTF.

The gene calls are TRBV4-1 and TRBJ2-7; D perhaps matches TRBD1 (6 bases). This CDR3 spans 18 amino acids. V lost 4 bases and J 5 bases, leaving 27 bases between the germline ends. Germline CDR1 and CDR2: MGHRA and YSYEKL. For the CDR3, the DNA is TGCGCCAGCAGCCCCCGGGGAGAGGGTTTCGGACAGCGGAACGAGCAGTACTTC. This encodes CASSPRGEGFGQRNEQYF.

The V gene is TRBV3-1 (or the pseudogene TRBV3-2), the J gene TRBJ1-2; D call uncertain. Germline CDR1 and CDR2: LGHDT and YNNKEL (reference sequence). There are 16 residues in the CDR3. The germline V and J ends were trimmed by 0 bases and 4 bases, with 15 bases remaining between them. In nucleotides, the CDR3 is TGTGCCAGCAGCCAAGATTCCATCCAGGTGTCCTATGGCTACACCTTC. This sequence encodes CASSQDSIQVSYGYTF.